Following are 16 T cell receptor beta chains from one sample sequenced in a study of cytomegalovirus exposure and HLA in healthy donors. The PCR employed 60 Vbeta primers together with 13 Jbeta primers. TCRdb's copy holds only in-frame clones and misses some; the assay was immunoSEQ multiplex PCR. The table shows 100,000 to 150,000 clones, with about two thirds occurring only once. Sequenced input: PBMCs. The receptors here all came from a man aged 50 to 59 in good health and CMV-seropositive.

This chain uses TRBV7-6 with TRBJ2-7, with TRBD2 matching over 12 bases. The CDR3 totals 16 residues. V shed 3 bases, J shed 2 bases, and the junction held 5 bases outside the gene matches. The germline gives CDR1 SGHVS, CDR2 FNYEAQ. The CDR3 bases are TGTGCCAGCAGCTTGATCCTAGCGGGAGGGACCTACGAGCAGTACTTC. Translation: CASSLILAGGTYEQYF.

V and J are TRBV27 and TRBJ2-7, with no clear D. The CDR3 covers 14 residues. Per germline, CDR1 MNHEY and CDR2 SMNVEV (reference sequence). Trimming pared 0 bases from V and 1 base from J, leaving 7 bases between. The CDR3 region is CASSLSPGSYEQYF. The CDR3 bases are TGTGCCAGCAGTTTATCTCCAGGATCCTACGAGCAGTACTTC.

The chain links TRBV4-1 to TRBJ2-7, with TRBD1 as a possible D gene (6 bases). The CDR3 spans 15 residues. The V gene's germline CDR1 is MGHRA and CDR2 YSYEKL. V dropped 5 bases and J dropped 4 bases, with 18 bases sitting between them. CDR3 in amino acids: CASSEGATGRYEQYF. The DNA for the CDR3 is TGCGCCAGCAGCGAAGGGGCGACAGGTAGATACGAGCAGTACTTC.

This chain connects TRBV6-4 to TRBJ2-3; the match to TRBD1 covers 9 bases. Germline V CDR1 and CDR2: MRHNA, SNTAGT. The CDR3 consists of 13 residues. J lost 6 bases, V lost 6 bases, and 4 bases had no gene match. The CDR3 sequence is CASSETGGDTQYF. The CDR3 DNA is TGTGCCAGCAGCGAGACAGGGGGGGATACGCAGTATTTT.

The chain employs TRBV7-8 and TRBJ1-5; D ambiguous. In germline, CDR1 is SGHVS, CDR2 FQNEAQ. The CDR3 sequence is 13 residues long. V was cut by 5 bases and J by 3 bases, with 8 bases left in between. The CDR3 loop is CASSNSHNQPQHF. The CDR3 DNA follows: TGTGCCAGCAGCAACAGCCACAATCAGCCCCAGCATTTT.

V is TRBV6-5 and J is TRBJ1-3, with a tentative D call TRBD1 (5 bases). CDR3 size: 15 residues. The V gene's germline CDR1 is MNHEY and CDR2 SVGAGI. V lost 6 bases to trimming and J lost 3 bases, with 15 bases between them. CDR3 amino acids: CASSQQENLGNTIYF. CDR3 bases: TGTGCCAGCAGCCAACAGGAGAATCTTGGAAACACCATATATTTT.

This clone is a singleton in its sample. The J gene is TRBJ1-4, the V gene TRBV25-1; D is perhaps TRBD1 (5 bases). The length of the CDR3 is 16 residues. Germline V lookup: CDR1 MGHDK, CDR2 SYGVNS. The V end lost 3 bases, the J end lost 0 bases, and 11 bases lay between the germline ends. In DNA, the CDR3 is TGTGCCAGCAGTGACCTGGGGGGTGCAACTAATGAAAAACTGTTTTTT. This translates into CASSDLGGATNEKLFF.

V usage is TRBV28 and J usage is TRBJ2-7; TRBD1 matches at 7 bases. The trim removed 6 bases at V and 3 bases at J, leaving 5 bases unmatched. CDR1 MDHEN and CDR2 SYDVKM come from the germline V gene. The CDR3 is made up of 13 amino acids. The CDR3 sequence: CASSGTALYEQYF. CDR3 nucleotides: TGTGCCAGCAGCGGGACAGCCCTCTACGAGCAGTACTTC. Full variable domain (remainder filled in from reference TRBV28 and TRBJ2-7): DVKVTQSSRYLVKRTGEKVFLECVQDMDHENMFWYRQDPGLGLRLIYFSYDVKMKEKGDIPEGYSVSREKKERFSLILESASTNQTSMYLCASSGTALYEQYFGPGTRLTVT.

The rearrangement joins TRBV7-2 to TRBJ1-2, with D hard to call. With 6 bases removed from V and 7 bases from J, the gap between germline ends came to 15 bases. Germline-derived CDR1 and CDR2 are SGHTA and FQGNSA. This CDR3 is built from 13 residues. The CDR3 here is CASREETKLGYTF. The CDR3 DNA follows: TGTGCCAGCAGGGAGGAGACAAAACTTGGCTACACCTTC.

This clone was seen a single time. The V and J genes are TRBV11-3 and TRBJ2-1; 10 bases fit TRBD2. V lost 3 bases and J lost 15; bases outside the gene matches: 11. The CDR3 is 14 amino acids. CDR1 is SGHNT and CDR2 is YENEEA in the germline V gene. The CDR3 loop reads CASSLSRLAGEGFF. The CDR3 bases are TGTGCCAGCAGCTTGAGCCGGCTAGCGGGAGAAGGGTTCTTC.

The genes are TRBV29-1 and TRBJ1-1; tentative D call: TRBD1 (6 bases). The CDR3 sequence is 12 residues long. The germline V and J ends were trimmed by 5 bases and 1 base, with 8 bases remaining between them. Germline V gene data show CDR1 as SQVTM and CDR2 as ANQGSEA. For the CDR3, the DNA is TGCAGCGTTTCGGACAGGAACACTGAAGCTTTCTTT. This translates into CSVSDRNTEAFF.

The chain employs TRBV19 and TRBJ2-1; 7 bases line up with TRBD2. V was pared by 10 bases and J by 5 bases, with 11 bases of the junction left unmatched. In germline, CDR1 is LNHDA, CDR2 SQIVND (reference sequence). CDR3 length: 14 residues. The CDR3 bases are TGTGCCACCACGACGTACGCGGGGGACAATGAGCAGTTCTTC. Its protein product is CATTTYAGDNEQFF.

The chain uses TRBV14 and TRBJ2-1; weak D call: TRBD2 (6 bases). CDR3 length: 16 amino acids. The germline CDR1 and CDR2 sequences are SGHDN and FVKESK. Trimming pared 4 bases from V and 6 bases from J, leaving 19 bases between. DNA of the CDR3: TGTGCCAGCAGCCCGAAATCAGGGACTCTAATCAATGAGCAGTTCTTC. This encodes CASSPKSGTLINEQFF.

This clone was counted only a few times. The CDR3 nucleotides read TGTGCCAGCAGGAGCGGGGGGGCTGGAGATACGCAGTATTTT. Translation: CASRSGGAGDTQYF. V usage is TRBV2 and J usage is TRBJ2-3; 10 bases line up with TRBD2. The CDR3 runs to 14 residues. CDR1 SNHLY and CDR2 FYNNEI come from the germline V gene. Unmatched junction bases numbered 5, after V lost 6 bases and J lost 5 bases.

This clone was seen more than once but under ten times. The V call is TRBV29-1, the J call TRBJ1-1, with 12 bases fitting TRBD1. CDR1 SQVTM and CDR2 ANQGSEA come from the germline V gene. The CDR3 extends over 16 amino acids. Trimming cost V 7 bases and J 4 bases; bases outside gene matches: 13. CDR3 nucleotide sequence: TGCAGCGCCGCGGGACAGGGGGCTTTTCGTGGCACTGAAGCTTTCTTT. Its translation: CSAAGQGAFRGTEAFF. The whole variable domain, remainder taken from reference TRBV29-1 and TRBJ1-1, is SAVISQKPSRDICQRGTSLTIQCQVDSQVTMMFWYRQQPGQSLTLIATANQGSEATYESGFVIDKFPISRPNLTFSTLTVSNMSPEDSSIYLCSAAGQGAFRGTEAFFGQGTRLTVV.

The rearrangement uses TRBV11-3 and TRBJ1-5; TRBD1 agrees at 7 bases. V lost 5 bases to trimming and J lost 4 bases; unmatched junction nucleotides: 8. The CDR3 sequence is 15 residues long. The germline gives CDR1 SGHNT, CDR2 YENEEA. The CDR3 sequence is CASSLGTVENQPQHF. DNA for the CDR3: TGTGCCAGCAGCCTCGGGACAGTAGAAAATCAGCCCCAGCATTTT.